The 17 T cell receptor beta chains listed next were all sequenced from one sample in a study of blood T cell repertoires in COVID-19. Assay used: immunoSEQ multiplex PCR; TCRdb lists only in-frame clones, some missing. Here the sample spans under 450,000 clones, about 88% being singletons. The sequencing sample was made of peripheral blood. These receptor sequences come from a woman in her fifties or sixties with COVID-19, enrolled during active disease.

On this clone itself: The same CDR3 is also encoded by other DNA sequences in this sample. This chain uses TRBV30 with TRBJ1-1, with a possible D match to TRBD1 (5 bases). There are 13 residues in the CDR3. Germline assignment: CDR1 GTSNPN and CDR2 SVGIG (reference sequence). The V and J ends lost 1 base and 2 bases respectively, with 8 bases between them. In nucleotides, the CDR3 is TGTGCCTGGAGTGGTCAGGGAAACACTGAAGCTTTCTTT. This gives the protein CAWSGQGNTEAFF. The full variable domain, rest sourced from reference TRBV30 and TRBJ1-1, is SQTIHQWPATLVQPVGSPLSLECTVEGTSNPNLYWYRQAAGRGLQLLFYSVGIGQISSEVPQNLSASRPQDRQFILSSKKLLLSDSGFYLCAWSGQGNTEAFFGQGTRLTVV.

The chain couples TRBV5-1 to TRBJ1-1, with 12 nucleotides matching TRBD1. CDR3 length: 17 amino acids. V lost 6 bases, J lost 7 bases, and 16 bases stayed unmatched. Germline values: CDR1 SGHRS, CDR2 YFSETQ. CDR3 bases: TGCGCCAGCATCAGACGGGGACGGGACAGGGGGCCTGATGAAGCTTTCTTT. It encodes CASIRRGRDRGPDEAFF.

The rearrangement links TRBV5-4 to TRBJ2-1; 9 bases agree with TRBD1. Per germline, CDR1 SGHNT and CDR2 YYREEE (reference sequence). CDR3 size: 16 residues. Germline trimming cut 4 bases from V and 2 bases from J; bases unmatched to any gene: 7. The CDR3, as DNA: TGTGCCAGCAGCCCTACCGGGACAGGGACCTACAATGAGCAGTTCTTC. Its protein is CASSPTGTGTYNEQFF.

The chain carries TRBV7-4 and TRBJ1-2; D is undetermined. Trimming left V 1 base short and J 8 bases short, with 20 bases between. CDR3 length equals 16 residues. Germline CDR1 SGHVT, CDR2 SQSDAQ. The CDR3 DNA reads as TGTGCCAGCAGCTTAGTAAGTTGGGAAGAGGGAAAAGGCTACACCTTC. Translated, it gives CASSLVSWEEGKGYTF.

This clone was picked up one time. This chain's CDR3 is CASSPTVSGGDSYEQYF. The CDR3 DNA reads as TGTGCCAGCAGCCCCACCGTTAGCGGGGGGGACTCCTACGAGCAGTACTTC. The chain combines TRBV4-2 with TRBJ2-7, with 11 bases matching TRBD2. J gave up 0 bases and V 4 bases, and 8 bases lay outside the gene matches. Germline V gene lookup returns CDR1 LGHNA and CDR2 YNFKEQ. The CDR3 spans 17 residues.

The chain carries TRBV3-1 (or the pseudogene TRBV3-2) and TRBJ2-1; weak D call: TRBD2 (6 bases). The CDR3 runs to 14 residues. The V gene lost 2 bases and the J gene lost 7 bases, with 12 bases spanning the gap. Per germline, CDR1 LGHDT and CDR2 YNNKEL (reference sequence). CDR3 DNA: TGTGCCAGCAGCCAACTTAACCGGGGGAATGAGCAGTTCTTC. Amino acids: CASSQLNRGNEQFF.

The chain recombines TRBV12-5 with TRBJ2-1, with 10 bases identical to TRBD2. Germline V lookup: CDR1 LGHNT, CDR2 FRNRAP. The CDR3 contains 18 residues. V shed 0 bases and J 8 bases; nucleotides not matched to a gene: 13. As DNA, the CDR3 is TGTGCTAGTGGTTTGGTACCCAAGCGGGGGGGCCGGGCTCATGAGCAGTTCTTC. Its protein is CASGLVPKRGGRAHEQFF.

The chain couples TRBV28 to TRBJ2-7; 10 bases line up with TRBD1. V shed 3 bases, J shed 4 bases, and the junction held 6 bases outside the gene matches. This CDR3 spans 15 amino acids. From germline, CDR1 is MDHEN and CDR2 SYDVKM. The CDR3 reads CASSLPPGQGYEQYF. CDR3 sequence (DNA): TGTGCCAGCAGTTTGCCTCCGGGACAGGGGTACGAGCAGTACTTC.

The chain is built from TRBV14 and TRBJ1-2; possibly TRBD1 for D (6 bases). This CDR3 is built from 16 residues. In germline, CDR1 is SGHDN, CDR2 FVKESK. Trimming took off 1 base at V and 4 bases at J, with 16 bases between the two ends. For the CDR3, the DNA is TGTGCCAGCAGCCAAGGACGGGGCAGGGGAGTCTATGGCTACACCTTC. Translating gives CASSQGRGRGVYGYTF. Full variable domain (outside the CDR3, taken from reference TRBV14 and TRBJ1-2): EAGVTQFPSHSVIEKGQTVTLRCDPISGHDNLYWYRRVMGKEIKFLLHFVKESKQDESGMPNNRFLAERTGGTYSTLKVQPAELEDSGVYFCASSQGRGRGVYGYTFGSGTRLTVV.

This chain links TRBV5-1 with TRBJ2-3; 8 bases map to TRBD2. Germline V gene data show CDR1 as SGHRS and CDR2 as YFSETQ. J lost 0 bases, V lost 4 bases, and 13 bases had no gene match. The CDR3 has 18 residues. Here the CDR3 DNA reads TGCGCCAGCAGCCCGCCCGGGGGCAGCGGGGGTAGCACAGATACGCAGTATTTT. It specifies CASSPPGGSGGSTDTQYF.

The V call is TRBV18, the J call TRBJ1-2, with TRBD1 matching over 11 bases. J was trimmed by 5 bases and V by 3 bases; bases with no gene match: 5. This CDR3 comprises 15 residues. In germline, CDR1 is KGHSH, CDR2 LQKENI. The CDR3 region is CASSPGQGAYYGYTF. The CDR3 DNA is TGTGCCAGCTCACCTGGACAGGGGGCGTATTATGGCTACACCTTC. Combining the CDR3 with reference TRBV18 and TRBJ1-2 gives the whole variable domain NAGVMQNPRHLVRRRGQEARLRCSPMKGHSHVYWYRQLPEEGLKFMVYLQKENIIDESGMPKERFSAEFPKEGPSILRIQQVVRGDSAAYFCASSPGQGAYYGYTFGSGTRLTVV.

The genes are TRBV30 and TRBJ1-1; TRBD1 might be the D (6 bases). Germline assignment: CDR1 GTSNPN and CDR2 SVGIG (reference sequence). The germline V and J ends were trimmed by 4 bases and 4 bases, with 19 bases remaining between them. The CDR3 contains 15 residues. CDR3 loop: CAWTQNGGPGTEAFF. The CDR3 region has the DNA TGTGCCTGGACCCAGAACGGGGGGCCGGGCACTGAAGCTTTCTTT.

This chain joins TRBV15 and TRBJ1-5; 7 nucleotides agree with TRBD1. Germline-derived CDR1 and CDR2 are LNHNV and YYDKDF (reference sequence). The CDR3 loop spans 13 amino acids. J lost 5 bases, V lost 5 bases, and 3 bases had no gene match. CDR3: CATSATGDQPQHF. CDR3 coding DNA: TGTGCCACCAGCGCTACAGGGGATCAGCCCCAGCATTTT.

This chain links TRBV4-2 with TRBJ2-1; no reliable D call. V was shortened by 0 bases and J by 1 base, with 13 bases between the two germline ends. Per the germline V gene, CDR1 is LGHNA and CDR2 is YNFKEQ. The CDR3 sequence is 17 residues long. CDR3 loop: CASSQEGAATSYNEQFF. CDR3 DNA: TGTGCCAGCAGCCAAGAAGGAGCAGCTACTTCCTACAATGAGCAGTTCTTC.

The J gene is TRBJ2-7, the V gene TRBV5-1, with 9 bases fitting TRBD1. The CDR3 runs to 14 residues. Germline V gives CDR1 SGHRS, CDR2 YFSETQ. Trimming cost V 3 bases and J 5 bases; bases outside gene matches: 6. Here the CDR3 DNA reads TGCGCCAGCAGCTCCCAGGACAGGGGCAACGAGCAGTACTTC. Amino acid sequence: CASSSQDRGNEQYF.

V is TRBV5-4 and J is TRBJ1-4, with a weak D call TRBD1 (5 bases). CDR1 and CDR2 from the germline V gene are SGHNT and YYREEE (reference sequence). CDR3 length equals 16 residues. V gave up 0 bases and J gave up 3 bases, with 12 bases separating them. The CDR3: CASSLAKGRANEKLFF. CDR3 nucleotides: TGTGCCAGCAGCTTGGCCAAGGGCAGGGCTAATGAAAAACTGTTTTTT.

This chain joins TRBV19 and TRBJ1-2; 8 bases fit TRBD1. Germline V lookup: CDR1 LNHDA, CDR2 SQIVND (reference sequence). The CDR3 spans 16 residues. V trimming: 3 bases; J trimming: 6 bases; junction bases outside the gene matches: 12. CDR3 protein: CASSMQGALVIDGYTF. In DNA, the CDR3 is TGTGCCAGTAGTATGCAGGGGGCGCTGGTGATAGATGGCTACACCTTC.